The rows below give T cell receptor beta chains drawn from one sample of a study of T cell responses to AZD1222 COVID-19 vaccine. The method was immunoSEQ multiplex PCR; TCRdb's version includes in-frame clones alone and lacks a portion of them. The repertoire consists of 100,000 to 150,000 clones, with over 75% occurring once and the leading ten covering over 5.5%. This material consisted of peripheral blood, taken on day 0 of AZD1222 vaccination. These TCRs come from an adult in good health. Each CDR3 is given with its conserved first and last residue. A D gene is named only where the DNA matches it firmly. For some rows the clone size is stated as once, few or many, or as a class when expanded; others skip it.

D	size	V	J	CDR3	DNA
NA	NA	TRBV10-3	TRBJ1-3	CAISPVVSGNTIYF	TGTGCCATCAGTCCGGTGGTCTCTGGAAACACCATATATTTT
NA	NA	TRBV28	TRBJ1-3	CASGTPGQGNTIYF	TGTGCCAGCGGGACCCCCGGACAGGGAAACACCATATATTTT
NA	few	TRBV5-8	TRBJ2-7	CASSRGGNYPYEQYF	TGTGCCAGCAGCCGCGGTGGTAACTACCCCTACGAGCAGTACTTC
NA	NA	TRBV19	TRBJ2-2	CASKAKSRDDGELFF	TGTGCCAGTAAGGCGAAATCCCGGGACGACGGGGAGCTGTTTTTT
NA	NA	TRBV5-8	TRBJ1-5	CASSLKTPGQPQHF	TGTGCCAGCAGCTTGAAGACCCCCGGGCAGCCCCAGCATTTT
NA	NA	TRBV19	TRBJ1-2	CASSSHAAGNYGYTF	TGTGCCAGTAGTAGTCACGCTGCTGGAAACTATGGCTACACCTTC
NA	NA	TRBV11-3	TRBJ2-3	CASSLAEPDTQYF	TGTGCCAGCAGCTTAGCGGAACCAGATACGCAGTATTTT
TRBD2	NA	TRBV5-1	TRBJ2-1	CASSPGTTVRNEQFF	TGCGCCAGCAGCCCTGGGACTACCGTCCGCAATGAGCAGTTCTTC
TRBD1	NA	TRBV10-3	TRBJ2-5	CAISERTGQETQYF	TGTGCCATCAGTGAACGGACAGGCCAAGAGACCCAGTACTTC
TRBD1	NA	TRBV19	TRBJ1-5	CASSRQGHSNQPQHF	TGTGCCAGTAGTCGACAGGGGCATAGCAATCAGCCCCAGCATTTT
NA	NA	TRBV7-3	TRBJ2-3	CASSSADTQYF	TGTGCCAGCAGCTCCGCAGATACGCAGTATTTT
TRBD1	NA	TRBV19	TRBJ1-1	CASTPGQENTEAFF	TGTGCCAGTACCCCGGGACAGGAGAACACTGAAGCTTTCTTT
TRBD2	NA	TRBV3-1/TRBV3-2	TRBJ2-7	CASSQDGLAGVYEQYF	TGTGCCAGCAGCCAAGATGGCCTAGCGGGGGTCTACGAGCAGTACTTC
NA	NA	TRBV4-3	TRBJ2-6	CASSQDDGVGANVLTF	TGCGCCAGCAGCCAAGATGACGGGGTTGGGGCCAACGTCCTGACTTTC
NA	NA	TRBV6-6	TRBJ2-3	CASYAAGGTDTQYF	TGTGCCAGCTATGCGGCAGGAGGGACAGATACGCAGTATTTT
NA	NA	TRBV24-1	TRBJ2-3	CATSDPSTDTQYF	TGTGCCACCAGTGATCCCAGCACAGATACGCAGTATTTT
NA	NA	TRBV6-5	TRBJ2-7	CASRYREPYEQYF	TGTGCCAGCAGATACAGGGAACCCTACGAGCAGTACTTC
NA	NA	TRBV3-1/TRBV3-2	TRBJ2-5	CASSSYQETQYF	TGTGCCAGCAGCTCGTACCAAGAGACCCAGTACTTC
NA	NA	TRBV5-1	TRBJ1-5	CASSLGPYSNQPQHF	TGCGCCAGCAGCTTAGGGCCTTATAGCAATCAGCCCCAGCATTTT
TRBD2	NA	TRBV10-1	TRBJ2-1	CASSEGSSGRNWGEQFF	TGCGCCAGCAGTGAGGGATCTAGCGGGAGGAATTGGGGTGAGCAGTTCTTC
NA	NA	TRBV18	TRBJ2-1	CASSPPGGASYNEQFF	TGTGCCAGCTCACCACCGGGGGGCGCCTCCTACAATGAGCAGTTCTTC
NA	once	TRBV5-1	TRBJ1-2	CASSLYRENGYTF	TGCGCCAGCAGCTTGTACAGGGAGAATGGCTACACCTTC
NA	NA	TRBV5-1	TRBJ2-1	CASSLVWGSLYNEQFF	TGCGCCAGCAGCTTGGTATGGGGGAGCCTCTACAATGAGCAGTTCTTC
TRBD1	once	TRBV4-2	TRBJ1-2	CASSQDMRGQRAGYTF	TGTGCCAGCAGCCAAGATATGAGGGGGCAGCGAGCTGGCTACACCTTC
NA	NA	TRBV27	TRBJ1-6	CASSQDRINSPLHF	TGTGCCAGCAGCCAGGACAGAATTAATTCACCCCTCCACTTT
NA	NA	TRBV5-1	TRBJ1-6	CASSLEQANSPLHF	TGCGCCAGCAGCTTGGAACAGGCAAATTCACCCCTCCACTTT
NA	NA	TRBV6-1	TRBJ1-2	CASSDPGLDYGYTF	TGTGCCAGCAGTGATCCGGGACTTGACTATGGCTACACCTTC
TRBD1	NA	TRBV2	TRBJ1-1	CASNRDSRGLNTEAFF	TGTGCCAGCAACCGGGACAGCAGAGGCTTGAACACTGAAGCTTTCTTT
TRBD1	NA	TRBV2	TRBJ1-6	CASTGQGNSPLHF	TGTGCCAGCACCGGACAGGGAAATTCACCCCTCCACTTT
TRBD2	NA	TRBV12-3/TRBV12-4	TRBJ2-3	CASSSGGGDTQYF	TGTGCCAGCAGTTCGGGAGGTGGGGATACGCAGTATTTT
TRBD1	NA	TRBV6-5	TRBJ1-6	CASNQGGADNSPLHF	TGTGCCAGCAACCAGGGGGGAGCTGATAATTCACCCCTCCACTTT
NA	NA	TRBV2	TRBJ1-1	CASSIRGSMNTEAFF	TGTGCCAGCAGTATCAGGGGTTCCATGAACACTGAAGCTTTCTTT
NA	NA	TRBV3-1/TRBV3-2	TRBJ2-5	CASSARAGYQETQYF	TGTGCCAGCAGCGCCCGGGCGGGGTACCAAGAGACCCAGTACTTC
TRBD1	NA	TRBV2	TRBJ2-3	CASRVPGQGSLPDTQYF	TGTGCCAGCAGAGTCCCGGGACAGGGGAGCTTGCCAGATACGCAGTATTTT
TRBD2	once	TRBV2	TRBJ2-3	CASSTEHGSGVPGGTDTQYF	TGTGCCAGCAGTACCGAGCATGGTAGCGGGGTCCCTGGGGGCACAGATACGCAGTATTTT
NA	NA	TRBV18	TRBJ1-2	CASSPGLGTNYGYTF	TGTGCCAGCTCACCAGGGTTGGGGACTAACTATGGCTACACCTTC
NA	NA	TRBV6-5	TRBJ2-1	CASIPGVGVHEQFF	TGTGCCAGCATTCCAGGGGTGGGAGTCCATGAGCAGTTCTTC
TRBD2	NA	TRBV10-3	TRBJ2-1	CAISQLAGGEEQFF	TGTGCCATCAGTCAACTAGCGGGAGGTGAAGAGCAGTTCTTC
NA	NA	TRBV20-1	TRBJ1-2	CSASDSFGYTF	TGCAGTGCTAGCGACTCCTTCGGCTACACCTTC
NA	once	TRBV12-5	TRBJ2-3	CASGLEWVDTQYF	TGTGCTAGTGGCCTAGAATGGGTGGATACGCAGTATTTT
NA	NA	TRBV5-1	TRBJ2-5	CASSRRGLNQETQYF	TGCGCCAGCAGCCGTCGGGGGCTCAATCAAGAGACCCAGTACTTC
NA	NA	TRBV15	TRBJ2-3	CATSRDGPAGHTDTQYF	TGTGCCACCAGCAGAGACGGTCCAGCGGGACACACAGATACGCAGTATTTT
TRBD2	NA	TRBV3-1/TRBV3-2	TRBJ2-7	CASSQASGSYEQYF	TGTGCCAGCAGCCAGGCTAGCGGGAGTTACGAGCAGTACTTC
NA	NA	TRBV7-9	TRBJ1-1	CASSLRRGSNTEAFF	TGTGCCAGCAGCTTGCGTAGGGGGAGCAACACTGAAGCTTTCTTT
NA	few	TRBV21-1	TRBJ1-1	CASSKGPKMGQAPEAFF	TGTGCCAGCAGCAAAGGGCCTAAAATGGGACAGGCGCCTGAAGCTTTCTTT
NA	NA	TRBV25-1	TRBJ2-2	CASMSGNTGELFF	TGTGCCAGCATGTCAGGAAACACCGGGGAGCTGTTTTTT
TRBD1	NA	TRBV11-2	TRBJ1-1	CASSSPTGGMNTEAFF	TGTGCCAGCAGCTCGCCGACAGGGGGTATGAACACTGAAGCTTTCTTT
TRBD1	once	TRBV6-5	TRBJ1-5	CATNPTGSNQPQHF	TGTGCCACAAACCCGACAGGGAGCAATCAGCCCCAGCATTTT